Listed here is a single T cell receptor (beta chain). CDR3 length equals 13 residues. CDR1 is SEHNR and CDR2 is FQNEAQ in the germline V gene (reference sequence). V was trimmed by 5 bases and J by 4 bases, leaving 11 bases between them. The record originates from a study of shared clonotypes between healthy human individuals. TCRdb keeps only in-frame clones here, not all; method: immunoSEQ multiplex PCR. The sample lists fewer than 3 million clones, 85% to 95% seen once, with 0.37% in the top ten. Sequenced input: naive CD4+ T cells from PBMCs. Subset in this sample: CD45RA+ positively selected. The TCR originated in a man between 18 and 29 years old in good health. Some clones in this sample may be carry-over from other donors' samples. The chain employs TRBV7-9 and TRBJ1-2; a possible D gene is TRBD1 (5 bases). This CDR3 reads CASSQQASYGYTF. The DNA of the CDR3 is TGTGCCAGCAGCCAACAGGCGTCCTATGGCTACACCTTC.